This T cell receptor beta chain was identified during a study of blood T cell repertoires in COVID-19. Clones were sequenced by immunoSEQ multiplex PCR, and TCRdb holds only the in-frame ones, with some missing. The data hold 40,000 to 50,000 clones, with approximately 90% observed a single time. This clonotype was obtained from a human donor in a cohort sampled during active COVID-19. The sample consisted of peripheral blood.

The CDR3 is CASSLVAGGYNEQFF. CDR3 nucleotide sequence: TGTGCCAGCAGCTTAGTAGCGGGGGGTTACAATGAGCAGTTCTTC. The chain recombines TRBV7-6 with TRBJ2-1; 10 bases agree with TRBD2. The length of the CDR3 is 15 residues. V gave up 1 base and J gave up 4 bases; unmatched junction bases: 1. CDR1 and CDR2 (germline): SGHVS, FNYEAQ.